This entry describes one TCR beta chain. TCRdb keeps only in-frame clones here, not all; method: immunoSEQ multiplex PCR. Counted here are about 2.1 million clones, about 92% occurring once; the ten biggest clones make up around 1.7%. These data belong to a study of shared clonotypes between healthy human individuals. CD45RO-negative cells were positively selected for CCR7, leaving out terminally differentiated effector memory CD45RA+ cells. The CDR3 spans 16 residues. The trim removed 1 base at V and 0 bases at J, leaving 5 bases unmatched. Germline CDR1 and CDR2: LNHDA and SQIVND (reference sequence).

The sequencing input was naive CD8+ T cells from PBMCs. The clonotype originates from a man between 18 and 29 years old in good health. Some clones in this sample may be carry-over from other donors' samples. The V call is TRBV19, the J call TRBJ1-1; 7 positions agree with TRBD1. The CDR3, as DNA: TGTGCCAGTAGTATAGGTCGGGGGACAGTGAACACTGAAGCTTTCTTT. It encodes CASSIGRGTVNTEAFF.